This TCR beta chain was obtained from a study of identical twins. Study results and limitations: Models underestimated out-of-frame TCR alpha sharing in monozygotic twins.

The CDR3 covers 17 residues. CDR1 and CDR2 (germline): LGHNA, YNFKEQ. TCRdb recomputed calls from the 5' RACE reads with MiXCR, one row per CDR3 protein. The sample lists some 1,600,000 distinct CDR3 sequences, about 30% occurring once. Comments on this clonotype: Its antigen is unidentified. Mismatch with germline at one junction end may stem from a read error.

Source material: cord blood. The chain links TRBV4-2 to TRBJ2-4, with 11 bases fitting TRBD2. The clonotype was recovered from a newborn girl in good health. The DNA of the CDR3 is TGTGCCAGCAGCCAAGGACTAGCGGGGATAGCCAAAAACATTCGGTACTTC. This encodes CASSQGLAGIAKNIRYF.